Following are 14 T cell receptor beta chains from one sample sequenced in a study of pediatric ulcerative colitis. Rectal tissue came from one to two pinch biopsies taken at colonoscopy. This table comes from immunoSEQ multiplex PCR, and its TCRdb copy is limited to in-frame clones, with some not included. The sample records about 36,000 clones, roughly 72% being singletons. Sequencing used gut tissue. Receptors were obtained from a boy younger than 18 with moderate ulcerative colitis.

The chain links TRBV7-2 to TRBJ2-6; tentatively, D is TRBD1 (5 bases). CDR1 is SGHTA and CDR2 is FQGNSA in the germline V gene. V lost 5 bases to trimming and J lost 1 base, with 18 bases between them. This CDR3 spans 18 amino acids. Here the CDR3 reads CASSHPTVTASGANVLTF. The CDR3 nucleotides are TGTGCCAGCAGCCATCCGACAGTTACTGCTTCTGGGGCCAACGTCCTGACTTTC.

The chain recombines TRBV7-8 with TRBJ2-3; D gene uncertain. Germline CDR1 and CDR2: SGHVS and FQNEAQ. V lost 3 bases and J 6 bases, leaving 19 bases between the germline ends. This CDR3 is 16 amino acids long. The CDR3 bases are TGTGCCAGCAGCTTGGGTCAAGGGCCCCCACACGATACGCAGTATTTT. Protein sequence: CASSLGQGPPHDTQYF.

The chain is built from TRBV19 and TRBJ1-5; 9 bases are shared with TRBD1. The junction had 7 bases not matched to a gene; V was cut back by 4 bases and J by 6 bases. This CDR3 is built from 15 residues. The germline CDR1 and CDR2 sequences are LNHDA and SQIVND (reference sequence). The chain's CDR3 is CASSRLQGAAQPQHF. In nucleotides, the CDR3 is TGTGCCAGTAGTAGACTACAGGGGGCAGCTCAGCCCCAGCATTTT.

This clone was recorded a few times. The genes are TRBV5-1 and TRBJ1-1, with D perhaps TRBD1 (5 bases). The germline CDR1 and CDR2 sequences are SGHRS and YFSETQ. The length of the CDR3 is 13 residues. V was cut by 4 bases and J by 4 bases, with 11 bases left in between. DNA for the CDR3: TGCGCCAGCAGCCCAGGGATGGGCACTGAAGCTTTCTTT. This gives the protein CASSPGMGTEAFF. The entire variable domain, with the rest obtained from reference TRBV5-1 and TRBJ1-1, is as follows: KAGVTQTPRYLIKTRGQQVTLSCSPISGHRSVSWYQQTPGQGLQFLFEYFSETQRNKGNFPGRFSGRQFSNSRSEMNVSTLELGDSALYLCASSPGMGTEAFFGQGTRLTVV.

V usage is TRBV14 and J usage is TRBJ2-2; 10 bases fit TRBD1. V shed 1 base, J shed 6 bases, and the junction held 5 bases outside the gene matches. Per germline, CDR1 SGHDN and CDR2 FVKESK. This CDR3 has 16 residues. CDR3 nucleotide sequence: TGTGCCAGCAGCCAAGTAGACAGGGGGCCTTCCGGGGAGCTGTTTTTT. Its protein is CASSQVDRGPSGELFF.

This clone was observed once. This chain links TRBV11-2 with TRBJ1-5, with D possibly TRBD1 on 5 matching bases. The germline gives CDR1 SGHAT, CDR2 FQNNGV. The CDR3 covers 13 residues. The V end lost 3 bases, the J end lost 7 bases, and 10 bases lay between the germline ends. The DNA of the CDR3 is TGTGCCAGCAGCTTCCAGGGTGGACAGCCCCAGCATTTT. Amino acids: CASSFQGGQPQHF.

The chain links TRBV6-5 to TRBJ2-4, with a possible D match to TRBD1 (5 bases). This CDR3 has 15 residues. CDR1 is MNHEY and CDR2 is SVGAGI in the germline V gene. V was pared by 4 bases and J by 1 base, with 11 bases between. CDR3 nucleotide sequence: TGTGCCAGCAGTTCTTCCGCAGGGGCCAAAAACATTCAGTACTTC. Translation: CASSSSAGAKNIQYF.

This chain connects TRBV21-1 to TRBJ2-2; the D call of TRBD1 is as the table states it, not checked on the DNA. TRBV21-1 is tagged as a pseudogene. The CDR3 is made up of 17 amino acids. The CDR3 coding sequence is TGTGCCAGCAGCAAAGCGCCAGGCCCTTTGAACACCGGGGAGCTGTTTTTT. Translated, it gives CASSKAPGPLNTGELFF.

This chain joins TRBV6-1 and TRBJ1-5; D unclear. This CDR3 spans 13 amino acids. V was trimmed by 1 base and J by 2 bases, leaving 3 bases between them. Germline CDR1 MNHNS, CDR2 SASEGT. CDR3 protein: CASSEVGNQPQHF. The CDR3, as DNA: TGTGCCAGCAGTGAAGTGGGCAATCAGCCCCAGCATTTT.

The V call is TRBV7-9, the J call TRBJ1-4, with 9 bases matching TRBD1. Looked up from germline, CDR1 is SEHNR and CDR2 is FQNEAQ (reference sequence). The CDR3 runs 15 residues. With V trimmed by 6 bases and J by 7 bases, 9 bases remained unmatched. In DNA form, the CDR3 reads TGTGCCAGCAGATCCGGCGGGACAGGGCGTGAAAAACTGTTTTTT. The encoded protein is CASRSGGTGREKLFF.

J is TRBJ2-1 and V is TRBV18, with 13 nucleotides matching TRBD2. The trim removed 2 bases at V and 8 bases at J, leaving 12 bases unmatched. Looked up from germline, CDR1 is KGHSH and CDR2 is LQKENI. This CDR3 comprises 18 residues. CDR3 amino acids: CASSPNFGTSGEGYEQFF. The CDR3 DNA follows: TGTGCCAGCTCACCAAACTTCGGGACTAGCGGGGAGGGGTATGAGCAGTTCTTC.

This clone has just a few counts. This chain links TRBV7-8 with TRBJ1-2; D is ambiguous. Deletions cut 1 base from V and 1 base from J, with 4 bases between. Per the germline V gene, CDR1 is SGHVS and CDR2 is FQNEAQ. The CDR3 is 13 amino acids. The DNA for the CDR3 is TGTGCCAGCAGCTTAGGGGGTAACTATGGCTACACCTTC. Residues: CASSLGGNYGYTF.

J is TRBJ2-5 and V is TRBV28; D is ambiguous. The CDR3 extends over 14 amino acids. Per germline, CDR1 MDHEN and CDR2 SYDVKM. The V gene lost 4 bases and the J gene lost 4 bases, with 13 bases spanning the gap. This CDR3 is CASSSLRVGETQYF. The CDR3 DNA reads as TGTGCCAGCAGTTCCCTTAGGGTTGGAGAGACCCAGTACTTC.

The table lists this clone with a count of one. This chain uses TRBV21-1 with TRBJ2-7; TRBD1, the D gene given by the table, was not confirmed from the DNA. TRBV21-1 is classified as a pseudogene. The length of the CDR3 is 16 residues. CDR3 nucleotides: TGTGCCAGCAAAACTGTGGGGGCCTCTAAAACCGACGAGCAGTACTTC. Its protein is CASKTVGASKTDEQYF.